The 17 T cell receptor beta chains in this list originate from one sample, sequenced in a study of T cells after yellow fever vaccination. TCRdb re-called the 5' RACE reads with MiXCR, one entry per CDR3 protein. The sample records around 88,000 distinct CDR3 sequences, about an eighth being singletons. Sequencing was performed on CD8+ T cells not binding an NS4B(214-222) dextramer, sorted from PBMCs, taken less than 25 days after the first yellow fever vaccination. The source of these receptors is a man between 18 and 29 years old who received the YFV17D yellow fever vaccine.

The CDR3 DNA reads TGTGCCAGCAGCTTAGCGGGCTTGGGAGGGGACAATGAGCAGTTCTTC. Translating it yields CASSLAGLGGDNEQFF. The chain joins TRBV7-9 to TRBJ2-1; TRBD2 agrees at 7 bases. The germline CDR1 and CDR2 sequences are SEHNR and FQNEAQ (reference sequence). The CDR3 runs 16 residues. V gave up 0 bases and J gave up 5 bases; unmatched junction bases: 7. Filled out from reference TRBV7-9 and TRBJ2-1, the complete variable domain reads DTGVSQNPRHKITKRGQNVTFRCDPISEHNRLYWYRQTLGQGPEFLTYFQNEAQLEKSRLLSDRFSAERPKGSFSTLEIQRTEQGDSAMYLCASSLAGLGGDNEQFFGPGTRLTVL.

Only a few counts were recorded for this clonotype. The chain couples TRBV6-1 to TRBJ1-1; 9 bases map to TRBD1. The J segment lost 4 bases and the V segment lost 5 bases, leaving 5 bases of the junction unmatched. The germline V gene has CDR1 MNHNS and CDR2 SASEGT. The CDR3 runs to 14 residues. CDR3 residues: CASSTGGLITEAFF. The CDR3 nucleotides are TGTGCCAGCAGTACAGGGGGCCTGATCACTGAAGCTTTCTTT.

This clonotype has just a few counts. The DNA of the CDR3 is TGTGCCAGCAGCTCCCCGAAGGCCTATAATTCACCCCTCCACTTT. Protein product: CASSSPKAYNSPLHF. V is TRBV7-9 and J is TRBJ1-6; D gene ambiguous. The length of the CDR3 is 15 residues. Trimming cost V 4 bases and J 2 bases, with 9 bases left between them. Germline loops: CDR1 SEHNR, CDR2 FQNEAQ (reference sequence).

This clonotype was counted only a few times. The V call is TRBV6-1, the J call TRBJ2-7, with D possibly being TRBD2 (6 bases). Germline-derived CDR1 and CDR2 are MNHNS and SASEGT. The CDR3 has 16 amino acids. V was pared by 5 bases and J by 0 bases, with 17 bases between. The CDR3 coding sequence is TGTGCCAGCAGTATCAGCGGGTTAGCGGCCTCCTACGAGCAGTACTTC. The encoded protein is CASSISGLAASYEQYF.

This clonotype came up a few times. The chain links TRBV19 to TRBJ1-1, with TRBD1 as a possible D gene (6 bases). Germline CDR1 LNHDA, CDR2 SQIVND (reference sequence). V lost 7 bases and J lost 0, with 6 bases in between. The CDR3 spans 12 residues. CDR3 residues: CASTGVNTEAFF. In nucleotides, the CDR3 is TGTGCCAGTACAGGGGTGAACACTGAAGCTTTCTTT.

V gene TRBV10-3 combines with J gene TRBJ2-1, with a possible D match to TRBD2 (6 bases). The V end lost 10 bases, the J end lost 8 bases, and 18 bases lay between the germline ends. The CDR3 is 13 amino acids. Germline V gene data show CDR1 as ENHRY and CDR2 as SYGVKD. The CDR3 region has the DNA TGTGCCACGACGCCTCGGGGGTTTGATGAGCAGTTCTTC. Residues: CATTPRGFDEQFF.

This clonotype showed up just a few times. The J gene is TRBJ2-7, the V gene TRBV5-1; D is possibly TRBD2 (5 bases). Deletions cut 0 bases from V and 0 bases from J, with 10 bases between. The germline CDR1 and CDR2 sequences are SGHRS and YFSETQ. This CDR3 has 15 amino acids. The CDR3 protein is CASSLGRTLSYEQYF. The CDR3 coding sequence is TGCGCCAGCAGCTTGGGGAGGACCCTCTCCTACGAGCAGTACTTC.

This clonotype has more than one count but fewer than ten. The chain has TRBV29-1 and TRBJ2-1, with 16 bases lining up with TRBD2. Germline V gives CDR1 SQVTM, CDR2 ANQGSEA. CDR3 size: 19 residues. V shed 1 base, J shed 3 bases, and the junction held 9 bases outside the gene matches. CDR3 DNA sequence: TGCAGCGTTGAAGCGTCCGGGACTAGCGGGGGGGCACACTACAATGAGCAGTTCTTC. It specifies CSVEASGTSGGAHYNEQFF.

CDR3 region: CASSWDRGGETQYF. DNA of the CDR3: TGTGCCAGCAGTTGGGACAGAGGAGGCGAGACCCAGTACTTC. J is TRBJ2-5 and V is TRBV27; 7 bases fit TRBD1. CDR1 MNHEY and CDR2 SMNVEV come from the germline V gene (reference sequence). The CDR3 contains 14 residues. V gave up 4 bases and J gave up 5 bases; unmatched junction bases: 7.

This clonotype was seen more than once but under ten times. The V call is TRBV7-8, the J call TRBJ1-4; D is possibly TRBD1 (6 bases). Trimming removed 5 bases from V and 7 bases from J, with 8 bases in between. CDR1 and CDR2 from the germline V gene are SGHVS and FQNEAQ. This CDR3 spans 12 amino acids. The CDR3 protein is CASSGQTEKLFF. CDR3 bases: TGTGCCAGCAGCGGACAGACTGAAAAACTGTTTTTT. The full variable domain, completed using reference TRBV7-8 and TRBJ1-4, is GAGVSQSPRYKVAKRGQDVALRCDPISGHVSLFWYQQALGQGPEFLTYFQNEAQLDKSGLPSDRFFAERPEGSVSTLKIQRTQQEDSAVYLCASSGQTEKLFFGSGTQLSVL.

This clonotype was observed many times. The chain combines TRBV12-3 or TRBV12-4 with TRBJ1-1; TRBD1 aligns across 7 bases. The CDR3 is 11 amino acids. J was trimmed by 4 bases and V by 8 bases; bases with no gene match: 1. The CDR3 protein is CASQGGTEAFF. CDR3 DNA sequence: TGTGCCAGCCAGGGGGGCACTGAAGCTTTCTTT.

This clonotype was seen more than once but under ten times. The V and J genes are TRBV27 and TRBJ2-7; unclear D gene. V gave up 3 bases and J gave up 7 bases, with 13 bases separating them. Germline CDR1 is MNHEY and CDR2 is SMNVEV (reference sequence). The CDR3 extends over 13 amino acids. This chain's CDR3 is CASSFVGVGEQYF. The CDR3 DNA follows: TGTGCCAGCAGTTTCGTCGGCGTGGGAGAGCAGTACTTC.

This clonotype has ten or more counts. The J gene is TRBJ2-7, the V gene TRBV7-9, with a possible D match to TRBD1 (6 bases). The CDR3 loop spans 14 amino acids. Germline CDR1 and CDR2: SEHNR and FQNEAQ (reference sequence). The germline V and J ends were trimmed by 4 bases and 2 bases, with 12 bases remaining between them. As DNA, the CDR3 is TGTGCCAGCAGCTCCACAGGGCGCCCCTACGAGCAGTACTTC. Its translation: CASSSTGRPYEQYF.

The gene calls are TRBV27 and TRBJ2-5; no firm D call. The V gene's germline CDR1 is MNHEY and CDR2 SMNVEV (reference sequence). The CDR3 is made up of 13 amino acids. With 3 bases removed from V and 5 bases from J, the gap between germline ends came to 10 bases. The CDR3 nucleotides are TGTGCCAGCAGTTTGTCTTGGTGGGAGACCCAGTACTTC. It specifies CASSLSWWETQYF.

This clonotype occurred a few times. V is TRBV5-1 and J is TRBJ1-1, with D perhaps TRBD1 (5 bases). Between the trimmed V and J ends, which lost 0 bases and 5 bases, there was a span of 11 bases. Germline loops: CDR1 SGHRS, CDR2 YFSETQ. This CDR3 comprises 14 residues. CDR3 DNA sequence: TGCGCCAGCAGCTTGGATGAGGGGTGGACTGAAGCTTTCTTT. Its translation: CASSLDEGWTEAFF. The full variable domain, in which reference TRBV5-1 and TRBJ1-1 provide the parts outside the CDR3, is KAGVTQTPRYLIKTRGQQVTLSCSPISGHRSVSWYQQTPGQGLQFLFEYFSETQRNKGNFPGRFSGRQFSNSRSEMNVSTLELGDSALYLCASSLDEGWTEAFFGQGTRLTVV.

This clonotype was observed a handful of times. The chain combines TRBV7-3 with TRBJ2-1; 9 positions agree with TRBD2. This CDR3 contains 19 residues. The V gene end was trimmed by 5 bases and the J gene end by 2 bases; junction bases not matched to a gene: 16. Germline V gene sequence: CDR1 SGHTA, CDR2 FQGTGA. The CDR3 sequence: CASSLNGLATEGAYNEQFF. CDR3 bases: TGTGCCAGCAGCCTCAACGGACTAGCGACGGAAGGGGCCTACAATGAGCAGTTCTTC.

This clonotype has more than one count but fewer than ten. This chain connects TRBV4-1 to TRBJ2-5; possibly TRBD1 or TRBD2 for D (5 bases each). The CDR3 has 12 residues. Germline values: CDR1 MGHRA, CDR2 YSYEKL. V was pared by 0 bases and J by 7 bases, with 6 bases between. CDR3 coding DNA: TGCGCCAGCAGCCAAGATGGGGGGACCCAGTACTTC. Its translation: CASSQDGGTQYF.